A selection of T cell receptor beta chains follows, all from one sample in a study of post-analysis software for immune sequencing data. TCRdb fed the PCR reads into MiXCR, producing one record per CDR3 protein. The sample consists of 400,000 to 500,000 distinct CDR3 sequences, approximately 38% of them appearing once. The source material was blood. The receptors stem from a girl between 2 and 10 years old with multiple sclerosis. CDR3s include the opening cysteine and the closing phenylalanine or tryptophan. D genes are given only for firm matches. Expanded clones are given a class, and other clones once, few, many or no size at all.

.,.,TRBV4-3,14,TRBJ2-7,CASSEGLARDEQYF,TGCGCCAGCAGCGAGGGATTAGCTCGGGACGAGCAGTACTTC
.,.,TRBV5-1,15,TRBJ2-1,CASSTDRRAFNEQFF,TGCGCCAGCAGCACGGACCGCCGGGCCTTCAATGAGCAGTTCTTC
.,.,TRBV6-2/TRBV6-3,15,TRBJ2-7,CASSYGRGSLYEQYF,TGTGCCAGCAGTTACGGCAGGGGATCCCTCTACGAGCAGTACTTC
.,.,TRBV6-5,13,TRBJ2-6,CASSYSRTNVLTF,TGTGCCAGCAGTTACTCGAGAACCAACGTCCTGACTTTC
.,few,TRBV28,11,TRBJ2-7,CASSLRAEQYF,TGTGCCAGCAGTCTCCGGGCCGAGCAGTACTTC
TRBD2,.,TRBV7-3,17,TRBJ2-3,CASSAARSSGGMDTQYF,TGTGCCAGCAGCGCCGCCCGGTCTAGCGGGGGGATGGATACGCAGTATTTT
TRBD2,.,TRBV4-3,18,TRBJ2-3,CASSQESILAASTDTQYF,TGCGCCAGCAGCCAAGAGAGCATCCTAGCGGCTAGCACAGATACGCAGTATTTT
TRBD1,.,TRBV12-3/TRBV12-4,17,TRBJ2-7,CASSSGTGDPILYEQYF,TGTGCCAGCAGTTCCGGGACAGGGGATCCGATACTCTACGAGCAGTACTTC
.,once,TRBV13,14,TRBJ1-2,CASSLAHQGYGYTF,TGTGCCAGCAGCTTAGCTCACCAAGGGTACGGCTACACCTTC
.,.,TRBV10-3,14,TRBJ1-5,CAISESDTYQPQHF,TGTGCCATCAGTGAGTCTGACACCTATCAGCCCCAGCATTTT
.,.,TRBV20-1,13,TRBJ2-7,CSARAPPVDEQYF,TGCAGTGCTAGAGCGCCCCCCGTTGACGAGCAGTACTTC
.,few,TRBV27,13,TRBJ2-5,CASSLYLRGSQYF,TGTGCCAGCAGTTTATACCTCAGGGGTTCGCAGTACTTC
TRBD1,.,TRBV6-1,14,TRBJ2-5,CASIRIGGGETQYF,TGTGCCAGCATTAGGATAGGGGGCGGAGAGACCCAGTACTTC
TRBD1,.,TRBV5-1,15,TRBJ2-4,CASSDAGQGLNIQYF,TGCGCCAGCAGCGACGCGGGACAGGGATTGAACATTCAGTACTTC
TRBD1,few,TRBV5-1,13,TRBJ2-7,CASSPRTGNEQYF,TGCGCCAGCAGCCCCAGGACAGGGAACGAGCAGTACTTC
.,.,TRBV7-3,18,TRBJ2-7,CASSRRGQKGGRPYEQYF,TGTGCCAGCAGCCGACGGGGGCAAAAAGGAGGGAGGCCCTACGAGCAGTACTTC
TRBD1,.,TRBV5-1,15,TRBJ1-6,CASSLDRGRGSPLHF,TGCGCCAGCAGCTTGGACAGGGGAAGGGGTTCACCCCTCCACTTT
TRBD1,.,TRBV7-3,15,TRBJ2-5,CASSLTGGSGETQYF,TGTGCCAGCAGCCTGACAGGGGGTAGCGGTGAGACCCAGTACTTC
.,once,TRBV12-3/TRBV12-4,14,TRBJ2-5,CASSFGEAQETQYF,TGTGCCAGCAGTTTCGGGGAAGCCCAAGAGACCCAGTACTTC
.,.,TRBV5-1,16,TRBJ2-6,CASSFRGFSGANVLTF,TGCGCCAGCAGCTTTCGGGGCTTCTCTGGGGCCAACGTCCTGACTTTC
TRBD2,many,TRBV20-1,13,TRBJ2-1,CSAAGTNNNEQFF,TGCAGTGCTGCCGGGACTAACAATAATGAGCAGTTCTTC
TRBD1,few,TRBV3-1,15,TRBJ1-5,CASSQEGQGNQPQHF,TGTGCCAGCAGCCAAGAGGGACAGGGGAATCAGCCCCAGCATTTT
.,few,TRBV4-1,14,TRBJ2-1,CASSQSEGPNEQFF,TGCGCCAGCAGCCAAAGCGAGGGTCCCAATGAGCAGTTCTTC
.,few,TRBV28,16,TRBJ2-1,CASSSLRGSSYNEQFF,TGTGCCAGCAGTTCCTTGAGGGGGAGCTCCTACAATGAGCAGTTCTTC
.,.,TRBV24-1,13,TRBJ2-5,CATSDLYQYPQYF,TGTGCCACCAGTGACCTCTATCAGTATCCCCAGTACTTC
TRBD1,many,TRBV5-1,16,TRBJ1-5,CASSLAPQGGNQPQHF,TGCGCCAGCAGCTTGGCCCCACAGGGGGGCAATCAGCCCCAGCATTTT
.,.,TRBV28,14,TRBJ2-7,CASSYPTGRYEQYF,TGTGCCAGCAGCTACCCAACGGGACGTTACGAGCAGTACTTC
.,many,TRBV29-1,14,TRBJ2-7,CSVEDGQGPYEQYF,TGCAGCGTTGAAGATGGGCAGGGGCCCTACGAGCAGTACTTC
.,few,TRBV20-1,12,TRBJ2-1,CSASMSAGEQFF,TGCAGTGCTTCTATGTCGGCCGGTGAGCAGTTCTTC
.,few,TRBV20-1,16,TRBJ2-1,CSARDFRLSSYNEQFF,TGCAGTGCTAGAGATTTCCGGTTGAGCTCCTACAATGAGCAGTTCTTC
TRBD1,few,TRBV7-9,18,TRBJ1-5,CASSLTGTGIVGNQPQHF,TGTGCCAGCAGCTTAACCGGGACAGGGATCGTTGGCAATCAGCCCCAGCATTTT
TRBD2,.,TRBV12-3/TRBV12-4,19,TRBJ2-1,CASSQTSGVGISSYNEQFF,TGTGCCAGCAGTCAAACTAGCGGGGTTGGCATAAGCTCCTACAATGAGCAGTTCTTC
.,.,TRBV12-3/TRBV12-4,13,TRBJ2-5,CASSLAVLQTQYF,TGTGCCAGCAGTTTGGCCGTCTTGCAGACCCAGTACTTC
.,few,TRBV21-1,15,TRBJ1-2,CASSKEDRAPFGYTF,TGTGCCAGCAGCAAGGAGGACAGGGCACCCTTTGGCTACACCTTC
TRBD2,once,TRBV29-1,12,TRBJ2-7,CSATSGSYEQYF,TGCAGCGCGACTAGCGGGAGCTACGAGCAGTACTTC
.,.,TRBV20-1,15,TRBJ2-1,CSAHFGKPWNNEQFF,TGCAGTGCCCACTTCGGGAAACCCTGGAACAATGAGCAGTTCTTC
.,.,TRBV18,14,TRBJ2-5,CASSPTTASETQYF,TGTGCCAGCTCACCCACCACGGCCTCGGAGACCCAGTACTTC
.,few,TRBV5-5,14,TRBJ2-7,CASSFVGSYYEQYF,TGTGCCAGCAGCTTCGTGGGAAGTTACTACGAGCAGTACTTC
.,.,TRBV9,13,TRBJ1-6,CASNVGSDSPLHF,TGTGCCAGCAACGTCGGCAGTGACTCACCCCTCCACTTT
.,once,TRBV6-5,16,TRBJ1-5,CASSSTGTRLYQPQHF,TGTGCCAGCAGCTCTACCGGGACGCGGCTTTATCAGCCCCAGCATTTT
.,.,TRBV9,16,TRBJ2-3,CASSEGGLGPTDTQYF,TGTGCCAGCAGCGAGGGGGGCTTGGGACCCACAGATACGCAGTATTTT
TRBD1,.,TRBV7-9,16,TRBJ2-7,CASSLVMGQGAHEQYF,TGTGCCAGCAGCTTAGTAATGGGACAGGGGGCCCACGAGCAGTACTTC
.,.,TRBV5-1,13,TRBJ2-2,CASSPGDTGELFF,TGCGCCAGCAGCCCCGGGGACACCGGGGAGCTGTTTTTT
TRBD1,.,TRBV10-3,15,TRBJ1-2,CAISDPGQGGYGYTF,TGTGCCATCAGTGATCCGGGACAGGGAGGCTATGGCTACACCTTC
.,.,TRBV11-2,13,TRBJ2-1,CASRAGTNDEQFF,TGTGCCAGCAGGGCCGGGACAAACGATGAGCAGTTCTTC
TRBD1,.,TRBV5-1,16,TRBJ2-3,CASSLVPDRGVDTQYF,TGCGCCAGCAGCTTGGTGCCGGACAGGGGAGTAGATACGCAGTATTTT
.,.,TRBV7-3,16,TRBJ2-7,CASSLSGLGVRSEQYF,TGTGCCAGCAGCTTAAGCGGCCTGGGGGTGAGGAGCGAGCAGTACTTC
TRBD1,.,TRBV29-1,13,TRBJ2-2,CSVVTGVQGELFF,TGCAGCGTTGTGACAGGGGTTCAAGGGGAGCTGTTTTTT
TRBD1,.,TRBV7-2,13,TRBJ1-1,CASSSGTGGDAFF,TGTGCCAGCAGCTCCGGGACAGGGGGCGATGCTTTCTTT
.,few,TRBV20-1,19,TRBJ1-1,CSARDRGQGWGSMNTEAFF,TGCAGTGCTAGAGATCGGGGGCAGGGCTGGGGGTCCATGAACACTGAAGCTTTCTTT
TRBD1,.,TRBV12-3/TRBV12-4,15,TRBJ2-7,CASRGRTGEIYEQYF,TGTGCCAGCAGGGGAAGGACAGGCGAGATCTACGAGCAGTACTTC
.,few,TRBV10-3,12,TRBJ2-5,CAKGQPQETQYF,TGTGCCAAAGGACAGCCTCAAGAGACCCAGTACTTC
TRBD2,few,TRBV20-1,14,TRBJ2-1,CSAQLARDYNEQFF,TGCAGTGCTCAACTAGCGCGCGACTACAATGAGCAGTTCTTC
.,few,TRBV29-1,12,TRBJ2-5,CSVVDGRETQYF,TGCAGCGTCGTGGATGGCCGGGAGACCCAGTACTTC
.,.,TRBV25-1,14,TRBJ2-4,CASSEYREGGIQYF,TGTGCCAGCAGTGAATACAGGGAAGGGGGCATTCAGTACTTC
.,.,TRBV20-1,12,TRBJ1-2,CSAHRTVDGYTF,TGCAGTGCGCACCGCACAGTAGATGGCTACACCTTC
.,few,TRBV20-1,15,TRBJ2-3,CSARLAYEGTDTQYF,TGCAGTGCGCGTCTAGCGTATGAGGGCACAGATACGCAGTATTTT
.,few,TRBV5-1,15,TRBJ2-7,CASSLFPGEGYEQYF,TGCGCCAGCAGCTTGTTTCCGGGAGAAGGCTACGAGCAGTACTTC
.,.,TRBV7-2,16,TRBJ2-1,CASSLALPLSYNEQFF,TGTGCCAGCAGCTTAGCGCTCCCCCTATCCTACAATGAGCAGTTCTTC